Following are 16 T cell receptor beta chains from one sample sequenced in a study of post-analysis software for immune sequencing data. Study-wide results and limits: Patients used roughly five TRBV segments, including TRBV5-6, TRBV5-1 and TRBV20-1, more often than controls.

These receptors' antigens are unknown. The TCR beta cDNA libraries contained unique molecular identifiers. TCRdb called the PCR reads again in MiXCR, with one record for every CDR3 protein. The sample contains more than 450,000 distinct CDR3 sequences, around 36% of which appear only once. Input material: blood. All receptors derive from a girl under 18 with multiple sclerosis.

In DNA form, the CDR3 reads TGTGCCAGCAGCGTAGACCCCGTCGGGGGGCACCAAGAGACCCAGTACTTC. Its translation: CASSVDPVGGHQETQYF. J is TRBJ2-5 and V is TRBV9, with a possible D match to TRBD2 (7 bases). CDR1 and CDR2 (germline): SGDLS, YYNGEE. The CDR3 spans 17 residues. Trimming cost V 0 bases and J 0 bases, with 15 bases left between them. Drawing the rest from reference TRBV9 and TRBJ2-5, the complete variable domain is DSGVTQTPKHLITATGQRVTLRCSPRSGDLSVYWYQQSLDQGLQFLIQYYNGEERAKGNILERFSAQQFPDLHSELNLSSLELGDSALYFCASSVDPVGGHQETQYFGPGTRLLVL.

In this sample, this clonotype turned up many times. The chain joins TRBV6-1 to TRBJ2-1; D may be TRBD1 (6 bases). V was trimmed by 6 bases and J by 12 bases, leaving 12 bases between them. Germline-derived CDR1 and CDR2 are MNHNS and SASEGT. CDR3 length: 11 amino acids. As DNA, the CDR3 is TGTGCCAGCAGCAGGGGAACCGGGCAGTTCTTC. Translation: CASSRGTGQFF.

This clonotype was counted only a few times. The chain recombines TRBV5-6 with TRBJ2-3; no reliable D call. Per germline, CDR1 SGHDT and CDR2 YYEEEE. The length of the CDR3 is 14 residues. Trimming removed 4 bases from V and 0 bases from J, with 9 bases in between. The CDR3 coding sequence is TGTGCCAGCAGCCCCGTAGCAAGCACAGATACGCAGTATTTT. Amino acids: CASSPVASTDTQYF.

In regard to this clonotype: The junction does not match germline at one end; this may be a read error. The J gene is TRBJ2-4, the V gene TRBV5-1; tentative D call: TRBD2 (6 bases). The DNA end lines up better with TRBJ2-7; the J call may be wrong. CDR1 SGHRS and CDR2 YFSETQ come from the germline V gene. CDR3 length equals 12 residues. This CDR3 reads CASSLGGDEQYF. DNA for the CDR3: TGTGCCAGCAGCTTAGGAGGGGACGAGCAGTACTTC.

This clonotype came up a few times. This sequence joins TRBV7-3 and TRBJ2-5; 7 bases are shared with TRBD2. J was trimmed by 5 bases and V by 0 bases; bases with no gene match: 3. Germline CDR1 and CDR2: SGHTA and FQGTGA. This CDR3 has 14 amino acids. CDR3 region: CASSLTPGGETQYF. CDR3 DNA: TGTGCCAGCAGCTTAACTCCCGGGGGGGAGACCCAGTACTTC.

This clonotype has only a few counts. J is TRBJ2-1 and V is TRBV5-1; 10 bases are shared with TRBD1. Germline-derived CDR1 and CDR2 are SGHRS and YFSETQ. This CDR3 region has 17 residues. V lost 4 bases, J lost 2 bases, and 9 bases stayed unmatched. This CDR3 is CASSKKDRGLTYNEQFF. CDR3 nucleotide sequence: TGCGCCAGCAGCAAGAAGGACAGGGGGTTGACCTACAATGAGCAGTTCTTC.

This clonotype appeared a single time. The V gene is TRBV19, the J gene TRBJ2-1, with D uncertain. V shed 4 bases and J shed 0 bases, with 13 bases lying between them. The length of the CDR3 is 16 residues. Looked up from germline, CDR1 is LNHDA and CDR2 is SQIVND (reference sequence). The CDR3 region has the DNA TGTGCCAGTAGTACTCTAGACATGGGCTCCTACAATGAGCAGTTCTTC. It encodes CASSTLDMGSYNEQFF.

J is TRBJ1-2 and V is TRBV27, with TRBD1 identical over 7 bases. The V gene end was trimmed by 5 bases and the J gene end by 10 bases; junction bases not matched to a gene: 13. Germline lookup yields CDR1 MNHEY and CDR2 SMNVEV (reference sequence). The CDR3 contains 14 residues. The CDR3: CASSILTGTPSYTF. The CDR3 DNA reads as TGTGCCAGCAGTATATTGACAGGGACCCCGTCCTACACCTTC.

There are a few counts of this clonotype. V usage is TRBV6-5 and J usage is TRBJ2-1; 7 bases are shared with TRBD2. The CDR3 sequence is 16 residues long. In germline, CDR1 is MNHEY, CDR2 SVGAGI. V shed 6 bases and J 3 bases; nucleotides not matched to a gene: 11. In DNA form, the CDR3 reads TGTGCCAGCAGCCGGGGGGATGCGGGGTACTACAATGAGCAGTTCTTC. This translates into CASSRGDAGYYNEQFF.

Comments on this clonotype: Possible read error: a much larger clone is one base away. The chain employs TRBV3-1 and TRBJ2-3, with D possibly matching TRBD2 (5 bases). The CDR3 is 16 residues long. V lost 4 bases to trimming and J lost 4 bases, with 18 bases between them. Germline values: CDR1 LGHDT, CDR2 YNNKEL (reference sequence). In nucleotides, the CDR3 is TGTGCCAGCAGCCGAGAGGGTCTTCAGGAGGCAGATACGCAGTATTTT. As protein: CASSREGLQEADTQYF.

The V and J genes are TRBV11-2 and TRBJ1-2; TRBD1 matches at 8 bases. Trimming removed 5 bases from V and 2 bases from J; junction bases left unmatched: 7. This CDR3 has 15 amino acids. CDR1 is SGHAT, CDR2 FQNNGV, per germline. DNA for the CDR3: TGTGCCAGCAGCCCCCGACAGGGGAGCAACTATGGCTACACCTTC. This sequence encodes CASSPRQGSNYGYTF.

This clonotype has only a few counts. The rearrangement links TRBV20-1 to TRBJ2-5; TRBD1 or TRBD2 may be the D gene (5 bases each). Germline V gene sequence: CDR1 DFQATT, CDR2 SNEGSKA (reference sequence). Trimming removed 4 bases from V and 2 bases from J, with 14 bases in between. The CDR3 covers 14 residues. DNA of the CDR3: TGCAGTGCTACACCGGGACGCCTACAAGAGACCCAGTACTTC. Amino acids: CSATPGRLQETQYF.

The chain combines TRBV18 with TRBJ2-1; D is tentatively TRBD1 or TRBD2 (6 bases each). Trimming removed 2 bases at V and 5 bases at J, with 19 bases between. The germline V gene has CDR1 KGHSH and CDR2 LQKENI. This CDR3 contains 17 residues. This CDR3 is CASSPGGWTVSNNEQFF. The CDR3 DNA sequence: TGTGCCAGCTCACCAGGAGGGTGGACAGTTTCGAACAATGAGCAGTTCTTC.

V is TRBV2 and J is TRBJ1-5; D gene unclear. Germline CDR1 reads SNHLY; CDR2 reads FYNNEI. The CDR3 runs 12 residues. The ends were cut back, 6 bases at V and 3 bases at J, with 6 bases in the middle. Here the CDR3 reads CASSPANQPQHF. The CDR3 region has the DNA TGTGCCAGCAGCCCCGCCAATCAGCCCCAGCATTTT.

The V gene is TRBV5-1, the J gene TRBJ1-2; TRBD1 agrees at 8 bases. Trimming removed 0 bases from V and 4 bases from J; junction bases left unmatched: 5. The CDR3 contains 15 residues. Germline CDR1 SGHRS, CDR2 YFSETQ. The CDR3 DNA reads TGCGCCAGCAGCTTGGAAGCAGGGGGCCTCTATGGCTACACCTTC. It is translated as CASSLEAGGLYGYTF.

The rearrangement uses TRBV5-1 and TRBJ2-7; D gene ambiguous. From germline, CDR1 is SGHRS and CDR2 YFSETQ. The CDR3 loop spans 13 amino acids. The ends were cut back, 0 bases at V and 2 bases at J, with 6 bases in the middle. The CDR3 here is CASSLDRPYEQYF. CDR3 coding DNA: TGCGCCAGCAGCTTGGACCGCCCCTACGAGCAGTACTTC.